Below are 11 T cell receptor beta chains sequenced from a single sample in a study of cytomegalovirus exposure and HLA in healthy donors. Some clones are missing from TCRdb's copy, which holds only in-frame ones; the method was immunoSEQ multiplex PCR. The sample contains 150,000 or so clones, 75% to 90% of which appear only once. The sample comprised PBMCs. These receptors came from a woman aged 18-29 years in good health and CMV-seropositive.

The chain uses TRBV29-1 and TRBJ1-1; D may be TRBD1 (6 bases). Germline CDR1 is SQVTM and CDR2 is ANQGSEA. CDR3 length: 14 residues. Trimming shortened V by 6 bases and J by 0 bases, and 14 bases separated the two germline ends. As DNA, the CDR3 is TGCAGCGTAGCCCCTGGACAGATGAACACTGAAGCTTTCTTT. It yields the protein CSVAPGQMNTEAFF.

The V call is TRBV7-9, the J call TRBJ2-1, with 8 bases fitting TRBD1. Germline CDR1 and CDR2: SEHNR and FQNEAQ (reference sequence). The CDR3 loop spans 14 amino acids. J gave up 7 bases and V 6 bases, and 8 bases lay outside the gene matches. The CDR3 nucleotides are TGTGCCAGCAGTGGGCCCCGGACAGGGAATGAGCAGTTCTTC. Translation gives CASSGPRTGNEQFF.

CDR3 sequence reads: CAVDRSSYEQYF. DNA for the CDR3: TGTGCCGTCGATAGGAGCTCCTACGAGCAGTACTTC. V is TRBV6-5 and J is TRBJ2-7; D call uncertain. Germline CDR1 is MNHEY and CDR2 is SVGAGI. The germline V and J ends were trimmed by 11 bases and 0 bases, with 11 bases remaining between them. This CDR3 has 12 residues.

The rearrangement joins TRBV6-1 to TRBJ2-1, with D perhaps matching TRBD2 (7 bases). V was trimmed by 3 bases and J by 4 bases, leaving 10 bases between them. The CDR3 has 14 residues. Germline loops: CDR1 MNHNS, CDR2 SASEGT. The CDR3 loop is CASSEGGHYNEQFF. CDR3 coding DNA: TGTGCCAGCAGTGAGGGGGGGCATTACAATGAGCAGTTCTTC.

The V call is TRBV5-1, the J call TRBJ1-5; the match to TRBD1 covers 8 bases. V lost 4 bases to trimming and J lost 3 bases; unmatched junction nucleotides: 6. The CDR3 sequence is 15 residues long. Germline assignment: CDR1 SGHRS and CDR2 YFSETQ. CDR3 bases: TGCGCCAGCAGCCCCGGACAGGGCTACAATCAGCCCCAGCATTTT. This translates into CASSPGQGYNQPQHF.

The rearrangement joins TRBV1 to TRBJ2-1; the D call of TRBD1 is as the table states it, not checked on the DNA. TRBV1 has pseudogene status. CDR3 length equals 17 residues. The CDR3 sequence: CTSSQDCSPQSYNEQFF. CDR3 nucleotide sequence: TGCACCAGCAGCCAAGATTGTTCCCCACAATCCTACAATGAGCAGTTCTTC.

J is TRBJ1-5 and V is TRBV13, with D perhaps TRBD1 (6 bases). The germline V and J ends were trimmed by 2 bases and 5 bases, with 31 bases remaining between them. Germline lookup yields CDR1 PRHDT and CDR2 FYEKMQ (reference sequence). The CDR3 loop spans 21 amino acids. Here the CDR3 DNA reads TGTGCCAGCAGCTTAACAAGAGTCTTCCCGGTGGCAGGGGAGAAACATCAGCCCCAGCATTTT. Amino acid sequence: CASSLTRVFPVAGEKHQPQHF.

This clone was counted many times. The rearrangement links TRBV5-1 to TRBJ1-6, with D possibly TRBD1 on 5 matching bases. Germline lookup yields CDR1 SGHRS and CDR2 YFSETQ. With 4 bases removed from V and 8 bases from J, the gap between germline ends came to 16 bases. The CDR3 is 15 amino acids. In nucleotides, the CDR3 is TGCGCCAGCAGCCAGCCTAAAGGGGAGGATTCACCCCTCCACTTT. Protein: CASSQPKGEDSPLHF.

The chain recombines TRBV10-3 with TRBJ2-4, with TRBD2 as a possible D gene (5 bases). This CDR3 region has 13 residues. V was shortened by 6 bases and J by 8 bases, with 14 bases between the two germline ends. Germline assignment: CDR1 ENHRY and CDR2 SYGVKD. The CDR3 here is CAIRRAEGDIQYF. The DNA of the CDR3 is TGTGCCATCAGGAGGGCTGAGGGAGACATTCAGTACTTC.

This rearrangement joins TRBV7-2 to TRBJ1-2, with D unresolved. Germline V gene sequence: CDR1 SGHTA, CDR2 FQGNSA. The V and J ends lost 1 base and 5 bases respectively, with 11 bases between them. The CDR3 runs to 14 residues. The chain's CDR3 is CASSLDGRPYGYTF. In DNA form, the CDR3 reads TGTGCCAGCAGCTTAGACGGCAGGCCTTATGGCTACACCTTC.

The count of this clone is one. J is TRBJ1-1 and V is TRBV18, with a possible D match to TRBD1 (5 bases). With 0 bases removed from V and 5 bases from J, the gap between germline ends came to 13 bases. This CDR3 region has 15 residues. Looked up from germline, CDR1 is KGHSH and CDR2 is LQKENI. The CDR3 DNA follows: TGTGCCAGCTCACCACCCGCCAGGGCGGGAACTGAAGCTTTCTTT. Amino acids: CASSPPARAGTEAFF.